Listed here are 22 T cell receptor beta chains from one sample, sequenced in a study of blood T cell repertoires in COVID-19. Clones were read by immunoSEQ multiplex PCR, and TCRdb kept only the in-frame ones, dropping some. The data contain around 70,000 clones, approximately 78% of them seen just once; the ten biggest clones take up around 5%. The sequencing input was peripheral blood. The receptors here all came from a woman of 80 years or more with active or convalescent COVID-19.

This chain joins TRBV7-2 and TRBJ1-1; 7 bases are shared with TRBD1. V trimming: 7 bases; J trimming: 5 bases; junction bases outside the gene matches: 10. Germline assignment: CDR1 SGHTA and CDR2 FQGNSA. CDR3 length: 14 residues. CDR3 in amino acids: CASTEQGLVTEAFF. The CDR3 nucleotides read TGTGCCAGCACCGAACAGGGGTTGGTGACTGAAGCTTTCTTT.

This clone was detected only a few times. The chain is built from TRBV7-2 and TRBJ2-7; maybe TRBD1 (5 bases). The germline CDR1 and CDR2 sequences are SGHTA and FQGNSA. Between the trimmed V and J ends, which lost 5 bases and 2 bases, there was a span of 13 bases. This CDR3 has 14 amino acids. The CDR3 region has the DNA TGTGCCAGCAGCGCCAGCCCAGGGACCTACGAGCAGTACTTC. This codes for CASSASPGTYEQYF.

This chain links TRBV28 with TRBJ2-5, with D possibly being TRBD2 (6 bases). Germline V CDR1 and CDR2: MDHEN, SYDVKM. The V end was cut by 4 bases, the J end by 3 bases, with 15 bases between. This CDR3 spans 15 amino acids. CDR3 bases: TGTGCCAGCAGTTCACCCGGGACTCCCAAAGAGACCCAGTACTTC. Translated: CASSSPGTPKETQYF.

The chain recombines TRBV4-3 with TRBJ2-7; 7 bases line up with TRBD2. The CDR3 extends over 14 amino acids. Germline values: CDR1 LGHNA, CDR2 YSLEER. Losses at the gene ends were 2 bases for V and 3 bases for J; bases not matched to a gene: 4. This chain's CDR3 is CASSQWRGNYEQYF. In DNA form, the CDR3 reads TGCGCCAGCAGCCAATGGCGGGGGAACTACGAGCAGTACTTC.

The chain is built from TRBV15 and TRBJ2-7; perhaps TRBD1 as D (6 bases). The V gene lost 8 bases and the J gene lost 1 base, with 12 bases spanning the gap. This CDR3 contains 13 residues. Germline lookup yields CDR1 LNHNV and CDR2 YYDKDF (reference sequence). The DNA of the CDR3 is TGTGCCACCCAGGGGACCTTTTCCTACGAGCAGTACTTC. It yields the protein CATQGTFSYEQYF.

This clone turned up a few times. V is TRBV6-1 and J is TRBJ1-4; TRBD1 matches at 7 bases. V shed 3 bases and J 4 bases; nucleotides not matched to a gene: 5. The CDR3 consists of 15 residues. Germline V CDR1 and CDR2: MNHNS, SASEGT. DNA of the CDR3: TGTGCCAGCAGTGACATTGGACAGGTTAATGAAAAACTGTTTTTT. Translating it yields CASSDIGQVNEKLFF.

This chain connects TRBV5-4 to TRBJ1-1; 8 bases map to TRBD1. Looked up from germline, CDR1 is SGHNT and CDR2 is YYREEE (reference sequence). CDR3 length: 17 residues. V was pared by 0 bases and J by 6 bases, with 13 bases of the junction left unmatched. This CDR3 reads CASSLAQGASSMAEAFF. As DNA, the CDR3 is TGTGCCAGCAGCTTGGCTCAGGGGGCGAGTAGTATGGCTGAAGCTTTCTTT.

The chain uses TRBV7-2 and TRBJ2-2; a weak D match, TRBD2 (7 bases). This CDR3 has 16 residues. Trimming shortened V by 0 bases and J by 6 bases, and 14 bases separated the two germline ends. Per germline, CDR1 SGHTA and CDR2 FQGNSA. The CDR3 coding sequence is TGTGCCAGCAGCTTAGCGGAATGGGGGGGCTCCGGGGAGCTGTTTTTT. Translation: CASSLAEWGGSGELFF.

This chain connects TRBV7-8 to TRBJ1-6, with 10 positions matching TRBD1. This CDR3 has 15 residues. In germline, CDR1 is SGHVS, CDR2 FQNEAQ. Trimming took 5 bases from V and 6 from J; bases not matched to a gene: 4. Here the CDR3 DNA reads TGTGCCAGCAGCCTACGGGACAGGGGTAATTCACCCCTCCACTTT. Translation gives CASSLRDRGNSPLHF.

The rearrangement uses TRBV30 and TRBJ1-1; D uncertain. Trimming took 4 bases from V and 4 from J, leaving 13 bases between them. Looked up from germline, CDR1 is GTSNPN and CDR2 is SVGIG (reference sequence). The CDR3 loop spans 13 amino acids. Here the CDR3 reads CAWIREGGTEAFF. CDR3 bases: TGTGCCTGGATTAGGGAGGGAGGCACTGAAGCTTTCTTT.

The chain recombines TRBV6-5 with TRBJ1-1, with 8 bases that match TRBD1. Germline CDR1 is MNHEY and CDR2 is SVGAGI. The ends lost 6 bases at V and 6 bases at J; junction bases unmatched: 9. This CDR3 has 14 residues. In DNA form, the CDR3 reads TGTGCCAGCAGCTTACAGGGGGGATCGCCTGAAGCTTTCTTT. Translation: CASSLQGGSPEAFF.

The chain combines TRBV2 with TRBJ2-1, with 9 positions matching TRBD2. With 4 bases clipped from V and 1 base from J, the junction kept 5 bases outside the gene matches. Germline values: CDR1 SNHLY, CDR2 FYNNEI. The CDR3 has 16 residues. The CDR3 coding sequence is TGTGCCAGCAGTGGAATTAGCGGGAGATCCTACAATGAGCAGTTCTTC. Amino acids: CASSGISGRSYNEQFF.

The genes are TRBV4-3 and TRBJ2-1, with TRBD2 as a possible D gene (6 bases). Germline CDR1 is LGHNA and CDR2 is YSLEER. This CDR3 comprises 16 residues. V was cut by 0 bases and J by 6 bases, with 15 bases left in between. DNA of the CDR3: TGCGCCAGCAGCCAAGATGGAGGGGTCCTTCGCAATGAGCAGTTCTTC. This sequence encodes CASSQDGGVLRNEQFF.

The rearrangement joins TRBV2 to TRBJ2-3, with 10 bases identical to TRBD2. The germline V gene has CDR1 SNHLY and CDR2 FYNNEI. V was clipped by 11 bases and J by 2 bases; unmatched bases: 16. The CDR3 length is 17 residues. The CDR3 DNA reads TGTGCCCCTGGGGAGGGAACTAGCGGGACCTACACAGATACGCAGTATTTT. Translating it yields CAPGEGTSGTYTDTQYF.

The chain's CDR3 is CASSPDRSLHEQYF. The CDR3 DNA sequence: TGTGCCAGCAGCCCGGACAGGTCACTCCACGAGCAGTACTTC. J is TRBJ2-7 and V is TRBV11-2; TRBD1 matches 7 bases. CDR3 size: 14 residues. Per germline, CDR1 SGHAT and CDR2 FQNNGV. Trimming removed 5 bases from V and 5 bases from J; junction bases left unmatched: 9.

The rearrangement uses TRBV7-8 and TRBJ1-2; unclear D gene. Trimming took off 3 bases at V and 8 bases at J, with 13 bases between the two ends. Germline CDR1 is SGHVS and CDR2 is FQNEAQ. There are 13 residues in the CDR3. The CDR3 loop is CASSFLLGSGYTF. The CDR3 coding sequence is TGTGCCAGCAGCTTCTTGTTGGGGAGCGGCTACACCTTC.

The CDR3 nucleotides are TGTGCCAGCTCCCTAGCGGACCCCTACGAGCAGTACTTC. Protein: CASSLADPYEQYF. The chain has TRBV18 and TRBJ2-7; 7 nucleotides align to TRBD2. Per germline, CDR1 KGHSH and CDR2 LQKENI. V lost 6 bases and J lost 2; bases outside the gene matches: 4. This CDR3 is built from 13 residues. Using reference TRBV18 and TRBJ2-7 for the parts outside the CDR3, the full variable domain is NAGVMQNPRHLVRRRGQEARLRCSPMKGHSHVYWYRQLPEEGLKFMVYLQKENIIDESGMPKERFSAEFPKEGPSILRIQQVVRGDSAAYFCASSLADPYEQYFGPGTRLTVT.

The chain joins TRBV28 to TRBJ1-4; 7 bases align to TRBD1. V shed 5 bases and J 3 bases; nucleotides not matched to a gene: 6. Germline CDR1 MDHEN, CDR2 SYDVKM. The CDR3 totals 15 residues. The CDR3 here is CASSQSGGANEKLFF. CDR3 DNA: TGTGCCAGCAGTCAGTCAGGGGGTGCTAATGAAAAACTGTTTTTT.

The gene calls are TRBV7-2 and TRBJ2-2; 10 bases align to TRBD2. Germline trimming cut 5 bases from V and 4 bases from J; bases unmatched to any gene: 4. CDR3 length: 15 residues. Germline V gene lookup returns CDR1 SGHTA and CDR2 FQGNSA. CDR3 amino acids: CASSVSSGGTGELFF. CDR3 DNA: TGTGCCAGCAGCGTATCTAGCGGGGGCACCGGGGAGCTGTTTTTT.

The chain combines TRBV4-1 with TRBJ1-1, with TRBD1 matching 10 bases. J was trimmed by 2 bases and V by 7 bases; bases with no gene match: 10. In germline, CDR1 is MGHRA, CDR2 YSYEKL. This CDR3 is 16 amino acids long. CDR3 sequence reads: CASTRTGGVINTEAFF. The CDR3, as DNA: TGCGCCAGCACCAGGACAGGGGGGGTAATCAACACTGAAGCTTTCTTT.

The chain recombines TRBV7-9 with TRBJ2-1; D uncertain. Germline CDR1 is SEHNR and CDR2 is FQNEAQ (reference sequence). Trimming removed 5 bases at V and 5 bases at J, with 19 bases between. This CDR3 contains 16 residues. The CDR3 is CASSRKSQFAHNEQFF. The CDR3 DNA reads TGTGCCAGCAGCCGTAAGTCACAGTTTGCCCACAATGAGCAGTTCTTC.

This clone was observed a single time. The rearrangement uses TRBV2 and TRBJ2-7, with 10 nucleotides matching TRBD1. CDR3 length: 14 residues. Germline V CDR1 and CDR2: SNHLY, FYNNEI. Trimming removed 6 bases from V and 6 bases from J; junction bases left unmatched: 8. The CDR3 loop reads CASRAGTGAPEQYF. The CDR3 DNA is TGTGCCAGCAGGGCCGGGACAGGGGCCCCCGAGCAGTACTTC.